The entry that follows covers one T cell receptor beta chain sequence. The table came from immunoSEQ multiplex PCR; TCRdb's copy has only in-frame clones and leaves some out. The data show over 60,000 clones, with 90% to 95% seen just once and 0.03% to 0.04% held by the top ten. This specimen comes from a study of shared T cell receptors in the human thymus. From germline, CDR1 is SGDLS and CDR2 YYNGEE. This CDR3 is built from 18 residues. Trimming cost V 3 bases and J 0 bases, with 22 bases left between them. V and J are TRBV9 and TRBJ2-7, with D tentatively TRBD1 or TRBD2 (5 bases each). The sequenced sample was thymocytes. This TCR derives from a human donor. CDR3 nucleotides: TGTGCCAGCAGCGCCGAAACGACCGGGGACGGATCCTCCTACGAGCAGTACTTC. Protein: CASSAETTGDGSSYEQYF.